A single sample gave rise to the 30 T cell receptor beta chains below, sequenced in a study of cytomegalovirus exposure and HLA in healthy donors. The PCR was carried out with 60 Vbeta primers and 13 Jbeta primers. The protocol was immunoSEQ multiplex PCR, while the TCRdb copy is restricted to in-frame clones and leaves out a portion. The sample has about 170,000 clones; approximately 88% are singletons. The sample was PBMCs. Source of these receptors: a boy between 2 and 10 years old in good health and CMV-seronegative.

This chain's CDR3 is CASSPPLLSGAGELFF. The CDR3 nucleotides read TGTGCCAGCAGCCCGCCCCTACTAAGTGGCGCCGGGGAGCTGTTTTTT. The genes are TRBV7-8 and TRBJ2-2; the D is unclear. Germline V gene data show CDR1 as SGHVS and CDR2 as FQNEAQ. The V and J ends lost 5 bases and 6 bases respectively, with 19 bases between them. This CDR3 is 16 amino acids long.

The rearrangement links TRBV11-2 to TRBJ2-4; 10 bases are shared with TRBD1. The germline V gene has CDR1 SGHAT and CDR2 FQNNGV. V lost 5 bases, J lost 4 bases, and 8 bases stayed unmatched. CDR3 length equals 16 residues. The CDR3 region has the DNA TGTGCCAGCAGCCTTGCTGCGGACAGGGGGAAAAACATTCAGTACTTC. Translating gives CASSLAADRGKNIQYF. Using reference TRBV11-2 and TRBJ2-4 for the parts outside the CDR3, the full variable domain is EAGVAQSPRYKIIEKRQSVAFWCNPISGHATLYWYQQILGQGPKLLIQFQNNGVVDDSQLPKDRFSAERLKGVDSTLKIQPAKLEDSAVYLCASSLAADRGKNIQYFGAGTRLSVL.

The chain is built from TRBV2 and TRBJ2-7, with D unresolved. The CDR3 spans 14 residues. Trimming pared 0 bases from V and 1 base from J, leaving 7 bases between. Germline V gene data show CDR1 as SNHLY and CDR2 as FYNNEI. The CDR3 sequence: CASSEARRSYEQYF. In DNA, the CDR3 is TGTGCCAGCAGTGAAGCCAGGCGATCCTACGAGCAGTACTTC.

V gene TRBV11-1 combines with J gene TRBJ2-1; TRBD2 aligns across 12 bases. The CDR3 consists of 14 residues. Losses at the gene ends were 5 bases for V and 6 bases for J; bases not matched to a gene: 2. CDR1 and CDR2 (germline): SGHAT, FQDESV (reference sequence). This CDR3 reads CASSPSGRANEQFF. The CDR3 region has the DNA TGTGCCAGCAGCCCTAGCGGGAGGGCCAATGAGCAGTTCTTC.

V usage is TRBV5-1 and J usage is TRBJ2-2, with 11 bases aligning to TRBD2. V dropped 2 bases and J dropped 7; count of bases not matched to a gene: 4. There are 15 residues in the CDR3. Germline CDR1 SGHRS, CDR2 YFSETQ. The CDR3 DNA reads TGCGCCAGCAGCTTACTAGCGGGGGATAGCGGGGAGCTGTTTTTT. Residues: CASSLLAGDSGELFF. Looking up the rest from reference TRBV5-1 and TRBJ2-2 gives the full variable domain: KAGVTQTPRYLIKTRGQQVTLSCSPISGHRSVSWYQQTPGQGLQFLFEYFSETQRNKGNFPGRFSGRQFSNSRSEMNVSTLELGDSALYLCASSLLAGDSGELFFGEGSRLTVL.

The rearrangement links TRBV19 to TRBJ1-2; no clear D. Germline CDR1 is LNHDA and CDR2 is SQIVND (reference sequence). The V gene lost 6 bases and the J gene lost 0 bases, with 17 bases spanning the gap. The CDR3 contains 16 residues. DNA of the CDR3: TGTGCCAGTAGCCGGAGGTGGTCCTTTGCTAACTATGGCTACACCTTC. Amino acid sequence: CASSRRWSFANYGYTF.

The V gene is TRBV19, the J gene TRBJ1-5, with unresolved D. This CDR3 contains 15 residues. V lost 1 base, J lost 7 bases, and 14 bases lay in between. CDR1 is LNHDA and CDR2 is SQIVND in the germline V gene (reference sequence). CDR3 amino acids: CASSIVVKGGQPQHF. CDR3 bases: TGTGCCAGTAGTATAGTTGTAAAGGGCGGGCAGCCCCAGCATTTT. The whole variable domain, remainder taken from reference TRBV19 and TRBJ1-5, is DGGITQSPKYLFRKEGQNVTLSCEQNLNHDAMYWYRQDPGQGLRLIYYSQIVNDFQKGDIAEGYSVSREKKESFPLTVTSAQKNPTAFYLCASSIVVKGGQPQHFGDGTRLSIL.

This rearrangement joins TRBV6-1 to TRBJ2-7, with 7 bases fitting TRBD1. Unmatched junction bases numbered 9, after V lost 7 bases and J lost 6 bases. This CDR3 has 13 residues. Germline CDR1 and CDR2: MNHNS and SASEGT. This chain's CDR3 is CASNQRQGFEQYV. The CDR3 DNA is TGTGCCAGCAACCAAAGACAGGGATTCGAGCAGTACGTC.

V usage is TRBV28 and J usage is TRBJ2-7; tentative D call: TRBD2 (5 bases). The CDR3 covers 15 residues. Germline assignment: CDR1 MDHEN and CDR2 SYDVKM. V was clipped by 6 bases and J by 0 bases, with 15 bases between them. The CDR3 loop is CASSSSGLSSYEQYF. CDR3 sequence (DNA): TGTGCCAGCAGCTCCTCCGGACTCAGCTCCTACGAGCAGTACTTC.

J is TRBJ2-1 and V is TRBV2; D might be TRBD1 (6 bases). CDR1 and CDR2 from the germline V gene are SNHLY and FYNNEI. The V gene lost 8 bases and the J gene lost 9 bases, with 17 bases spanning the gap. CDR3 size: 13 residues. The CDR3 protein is CASLPDSGGEQFF. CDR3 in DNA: TGTGCCAGCCTACCGGACAGCGGAGGTGAGCAGTTCTTC.

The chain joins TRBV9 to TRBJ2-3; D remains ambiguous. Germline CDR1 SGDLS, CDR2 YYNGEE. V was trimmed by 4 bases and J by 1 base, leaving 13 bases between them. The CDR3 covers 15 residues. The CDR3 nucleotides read TGTGCCAGCAGCAAATCTAGGTTCGGCACAGATACGCAGTATTTT. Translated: CASSKSRFGTDTQYF.

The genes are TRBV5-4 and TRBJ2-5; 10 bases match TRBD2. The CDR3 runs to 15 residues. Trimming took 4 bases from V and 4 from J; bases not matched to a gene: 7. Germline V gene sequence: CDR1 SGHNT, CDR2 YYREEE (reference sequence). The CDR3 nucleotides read TGTGCCAGCAGCATCGGACTAGCGGAGGGAGAGACCCAGTACTTC. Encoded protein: CASSIGLAEGETQYF.

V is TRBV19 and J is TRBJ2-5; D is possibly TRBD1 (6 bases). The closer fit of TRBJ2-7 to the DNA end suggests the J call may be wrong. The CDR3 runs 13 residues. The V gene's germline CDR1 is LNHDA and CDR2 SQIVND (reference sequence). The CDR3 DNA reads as TGTGCCAGTAGTATCGACAGGACCTACGAGCAGTACTTC. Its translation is CASSIDRTYEQYF.

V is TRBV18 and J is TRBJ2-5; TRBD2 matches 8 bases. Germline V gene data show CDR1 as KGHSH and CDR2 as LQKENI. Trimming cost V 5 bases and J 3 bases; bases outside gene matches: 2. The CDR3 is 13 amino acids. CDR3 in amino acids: CASSSGLEETQYF. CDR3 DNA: TGTGCCAGCTCATCGGGACTAGAAGAGACCCAGTACTTC.

The CDR3: CASSSGPGTGNEKLFF. The CDR3 nucleotides read TGTGCCAGCAGCTCGGGTCCCGGGACAGGGAATGAAAAACTGTTTTTT. This chain joins TRBV11-2 and TRBJ1-4; 9 bases fit TRBD1. This CDR3 is 16 amino acids long. The V gene end was trimmed by 4 bases and the J gene end by 5 bases; junction bases not matched to a gene: 8. Germline loops: CDR1 SGHAT, CDR2 FQNNGV.

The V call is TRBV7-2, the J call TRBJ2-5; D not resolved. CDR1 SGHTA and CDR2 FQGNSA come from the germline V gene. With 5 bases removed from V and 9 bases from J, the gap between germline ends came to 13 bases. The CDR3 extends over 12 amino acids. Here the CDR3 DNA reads TGTGCCAGCAGCGTTTCACCCCGGGCCCAGTACTTC. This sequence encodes CASSVSPRAQYF.

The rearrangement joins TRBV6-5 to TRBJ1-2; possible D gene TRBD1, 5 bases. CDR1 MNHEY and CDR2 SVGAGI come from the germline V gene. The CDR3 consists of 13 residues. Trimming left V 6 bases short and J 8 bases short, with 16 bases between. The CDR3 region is CASSVGTTGGYTF. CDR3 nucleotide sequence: TGTGCCAGCAGCGTCGGGACTACAGGAGGCTACACCTTC.

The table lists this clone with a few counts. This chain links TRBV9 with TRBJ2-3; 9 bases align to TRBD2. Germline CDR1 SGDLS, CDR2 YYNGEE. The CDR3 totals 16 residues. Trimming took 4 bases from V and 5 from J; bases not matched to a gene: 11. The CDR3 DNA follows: TGTGCCAGCAGCCTCCGGGTAGCGGGAGAGAGAGATACGCAGTATTTT. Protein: CASSLRVAGERDTQYF.

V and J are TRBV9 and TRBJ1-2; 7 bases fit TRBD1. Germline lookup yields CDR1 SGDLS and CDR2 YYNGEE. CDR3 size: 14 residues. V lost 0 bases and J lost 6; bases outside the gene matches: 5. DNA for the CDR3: TGTGCCAGCAGCGTAGGGATAGGGGGCGATGGCTACACCTTC. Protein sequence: CASSVGIGGDGYTF.

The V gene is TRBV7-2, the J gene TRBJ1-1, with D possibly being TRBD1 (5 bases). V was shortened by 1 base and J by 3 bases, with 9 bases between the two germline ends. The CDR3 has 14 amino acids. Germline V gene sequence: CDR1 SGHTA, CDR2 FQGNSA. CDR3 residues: CASSLVAGDTEAFF. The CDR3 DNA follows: TGTGCCAGCAGCTTAGTGGCGGGGGACACTGAAGCTTTCTTT.

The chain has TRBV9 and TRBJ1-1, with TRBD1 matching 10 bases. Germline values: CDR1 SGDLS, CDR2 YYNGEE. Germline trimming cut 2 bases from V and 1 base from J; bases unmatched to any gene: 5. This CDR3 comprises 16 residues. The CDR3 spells CASSVGTGAGNTEAFF. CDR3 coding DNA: TGTGCCAGCAGCGTTGGGACAGGGGCCGGGAACACTGAAGCTTTCTTT.

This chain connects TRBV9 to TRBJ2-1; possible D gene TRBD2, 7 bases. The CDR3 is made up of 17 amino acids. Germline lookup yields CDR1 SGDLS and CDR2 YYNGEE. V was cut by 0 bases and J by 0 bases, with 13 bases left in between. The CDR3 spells CASSVGGGGSSYNEQFF. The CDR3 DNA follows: TGTGCCAGCAGCGTAGGAGGGGGGGGATCCTCCTACAATGAGCAGTTCTTC.

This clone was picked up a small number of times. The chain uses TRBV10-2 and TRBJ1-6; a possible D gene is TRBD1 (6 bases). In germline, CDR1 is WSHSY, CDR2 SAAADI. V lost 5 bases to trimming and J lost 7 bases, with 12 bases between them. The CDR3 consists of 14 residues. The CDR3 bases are TGCGCCAGCAGTATAGACAGGAACAATTCACCCCTCCACTTT. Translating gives CASSIDRNNSPLHF.

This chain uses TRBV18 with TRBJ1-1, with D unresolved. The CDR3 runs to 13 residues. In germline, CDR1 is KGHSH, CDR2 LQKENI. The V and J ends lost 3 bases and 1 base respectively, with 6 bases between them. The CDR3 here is CASSPNSNTEAFF. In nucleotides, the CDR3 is TGTGCCAGCTCACCTAACTCGAACACTGAAGCTTTCTTT.

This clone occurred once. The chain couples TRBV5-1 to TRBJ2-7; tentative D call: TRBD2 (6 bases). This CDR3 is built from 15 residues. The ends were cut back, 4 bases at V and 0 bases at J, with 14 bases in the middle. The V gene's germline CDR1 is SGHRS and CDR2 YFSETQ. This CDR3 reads CASSRGGDVSYEQYF. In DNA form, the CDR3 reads TGCGCCAGCAGCCGGGGCGGGGATGTCTCCTACGAGCAGTACTTC.

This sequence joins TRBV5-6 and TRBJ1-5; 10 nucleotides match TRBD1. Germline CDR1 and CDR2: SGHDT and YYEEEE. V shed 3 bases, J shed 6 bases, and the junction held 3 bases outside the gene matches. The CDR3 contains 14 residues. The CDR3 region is CASSSGTGAQPQHF. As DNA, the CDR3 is TGTGCCAGCAGCTCCGGGACAGGGGCTCAGCCCCAGCATTTT.

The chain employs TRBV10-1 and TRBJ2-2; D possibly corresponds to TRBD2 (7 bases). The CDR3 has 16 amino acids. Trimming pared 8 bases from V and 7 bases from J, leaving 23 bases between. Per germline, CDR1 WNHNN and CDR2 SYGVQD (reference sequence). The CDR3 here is CASRRGGTASGGELFF. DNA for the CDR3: TGCGCCAGCCGGAGGGGGGGGACGGCCTCGGGCGGGGAGCTGTTTTTT.

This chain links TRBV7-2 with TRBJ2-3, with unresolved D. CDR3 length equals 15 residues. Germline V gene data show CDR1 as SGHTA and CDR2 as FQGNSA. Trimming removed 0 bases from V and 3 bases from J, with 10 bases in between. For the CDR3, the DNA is TGTGCCAGCAGCTTAGCGGCGGCAGCTACAGATACGCAGTATTTT. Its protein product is CASSLAAAATDTQYF.

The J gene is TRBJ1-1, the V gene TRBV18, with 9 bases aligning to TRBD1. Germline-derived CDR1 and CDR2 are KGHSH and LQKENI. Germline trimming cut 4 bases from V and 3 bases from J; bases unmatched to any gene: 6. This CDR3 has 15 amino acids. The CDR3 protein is CASSHQQGADTEAFF. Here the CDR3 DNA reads TGTGCCAGCTCACACCAACAGGGGGCCGACACTGAAGCTTTCTTT.

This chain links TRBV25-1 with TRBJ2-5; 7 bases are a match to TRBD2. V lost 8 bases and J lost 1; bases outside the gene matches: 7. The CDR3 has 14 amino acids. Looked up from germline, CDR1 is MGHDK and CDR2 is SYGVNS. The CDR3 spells CASDRGGTQETQYF. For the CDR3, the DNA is TGTGCCAGCGATCGCGGGGGAACCCAAGAGACCCAGTACTTC.